This T cell receptor beta chain appears in the sequencing data of a study of graft-versus-host responses after intestinal transplantation. Study-wide background: Transplantation in recipients was multivisceral, liver-intestinal, or isolated intestinal. Recipients across the board were started on anti-thymocyte globulin induction, then kept on tacrolimus and steroids for approximately three years.

This clone showed up just a few times. The assay was immunoSEQ multiplex PCR, and TCRdb's table has in-frame clones only and misses some. The sample records about 9,700 clones, roughly a third being singletons. The culture paired about 200,000 irradiated violet-dye-labeled stimulators with about 200,000 CFSE-labeled responders. Once the reaction had ended, proliferating CFSE-low CD3+CD4+ and CD3+CD8+ responders were sorted. This CDR3 has 13 amino acids. V shed 4 bases and J shed 2 bases, with 9 bases lying between them. Germline V gene lookup returns CDR1 KGHSH and CDR2 LQKENI. The study's findings and limits: Marrow from the recipient contained GvH clones, some of which had appeared first in ileum or blood.

The clonotype was recovered from a human patient who received an intestinal transplant. Sequencing used alloreactive CD8+ T cells from a mixed lymphocyte reaction culture, obtained before intestinal transplant. Specified subset: CFSE-low proliferating T cells sorted from roughly six-day pre-transplant mixed lymphocyte reaction (GvH or HvG direction). V is TRBV18 and J is TRBJ2-7; D is possibly TRBD1 (5 bases). The CDR3 loop is CASSQDSTYEQYF. CDR3 nucleotides: TGTGCCAGCTCACAAGACAGCACCTACGAGCAGTACTTC.